A single sample gave rise to the 27 T cell receptor beta chains below, sequenced in a study of blood T cell repertoires in COVID-19. Repertoires were generated with immunoSEQ multiplex PCR, while TCRdb's copy carries only in-frame clones and drops some. The sample lists about 160,000 clones, around 90% occurring once. Source material: peripheral blood. The receptors stem from a woman aged 60-70 years with active or convalescent COVID-19.

V gene TRBV7-2 combines with J gene TRBJ2-3, with a tentative D call TRBD1 (5 bases). The CDR3 sequence is 14 residues long. CDR1 is SGHTA and CDR2 is FQGNSA in the germline V gene. The ends were cut back, 3 bases at V and 3 bases at J, with 10 bases in the middle. CDR3 loop: CASSFAGKTDTQYF. Here the CDR3 DNA reads TGTGCCAGCAGCTTTGCAGGGAAAACAGATACGCAGTATTTT.

This clone was seen once. CDR3 sequence: CASISFLSYEQYF. The CDR3 nucleotides are TGTGCCAGCATTTCGTTTCTCTCCTACGAGCAGTACTTC. The chain uses TRBV6-5 and TRBJ2-7; D not resolved. The CDR3 extends over 13 amino acids. The germline V gene encodes CDR1 MNHEY and CDR2 SVGAGI. With 7 bases removed from V and 0 bases from J, the gap between germline ends came to 10 bases.

The chain recombines TRBV18 with TRBJ1-1; no reliable D call. This CDR3 is 13 amino acids long. Germline V gene lookup returns CDR1 KGHSH and CDR2 LQKENI. V lost 3 bases, J lost 0 bases, and 5 bases lay in between. The CDR3 DNA reads TGTGCCAGCTCACCCCAAATGAACACTGAAGCTTTCTTT. Translated: CASSPQMNTEAFF. The whole variable domain, filled in from reference TRBV18 and TRBJ1-1, reads NAGVMQNPRHLVRRRGQEARLRCSPMKGHSHVYWYRQLPEEGLKFMVYLQKENIIDESGMPKERFSAEFPKEGPSILRIQQVVRGDSAAYFCASSPQMNTEAFFGQGTRLTVV.

V is TRBV9 and J is TRBJ1-2, with 7 nucleotides matching TRBD1. The V segment lost 3 bases and the J segment 4 bases; nucleotides outside the gene matches: 3. CDR1 SGDLS and CDR2 YYNGEE come from the germline V gene. The CDR3 is 13 residues long. CDR3 residues: CASSARDSYGYTF. The CDR3 DNA is TGTGCCAGCAGCGCCCGGGACAGCTATGGCTACACCTTC.

The chain employs TRBV6-6 and TRBJ1-5; D is perhaps TRBD1 (5 bases). The CDR3 has 14 amino acids. In germline, CDR1 is MNHNY, CDR2 SVGAGI (reference sequence). V lost 3 bases and J 9 bases, leaving 15 bases between the germline ends. CDR3 protein: CASSYETAVRPQHF. The CDR3 coding sequence is TGTGCCAGCAGTTATGAGACAGCCGTCAGGCCCCAGCATTTT.

J is TRBJ2-1 and V is TRBV19; D is unclear. The length of the CDR3 is 15 residues. The V gene's germline CDR1 is LNHDA and CDR2 SQIVND (reference sequence). V lost 2 bases, J lost 5 bases, and 13 bases lay in between. The CDR3 DNA follows: TGTGCCAGTAGTATAATGGAAAACAGTCACAATGAGCAGTTCTTC. As protein: CASSIMENSHNEQFF.

This rearrangement joins TRBV10-3 to TRBJ1-3; 11 bases fit TRBD1. Trimming at V came to 2 bases and at J to 4 bases, leaving 7 bases not matched to a gene. Germline assignment: CDR1 ENHRY and CDR2 SYGVKD. CDR3 length equals 17 residues. Here the CDR3 reads CAISEGQGAITGNTIYF. For the CDR3, the DNA is TGTGCCATCAGTGAGGGACAGGGGGCAATAACAGGAAACACCATATATTTT.

This chain uses TRBV7-2 with TRBJ2-7, with 11 bases that match TRBD2. Germline assignment: CDR1 SGHTA and CDR2 FQGNSA. This CDR3 is built from 16 residues. V trimming: 1 base; J trimming: 7 bases; junction bases outside the gene matches: 9. CDR3 nucleotide sequence: TGTGCCAGCAGCTTAGGACTAGCGGGGAGTGTAAGAGAGCAGTACTTC. It codes for CASSLGLAGSVREQYF.

V and J are TRBV18 and TRBJ2-2; 9 bases map to TRBD1. Germline V gene sequence: CDR1 KGHSH, CDR2 LQKENI. The CDR3 has 19 amino acids. After removal of 2 bases from V and 4 bases from J, the junction contained 14 bases not matched to a gene. The CDR3 spells CASSPTRGTGKAITGELFF. The CDR3 nucleotides are TGTGCCAGCTCACCAACAAGAGGGACAGGGAAGGCAATCACCGGGGAGCTGTTTTTT.

The rearrangement links TRBV3-1 (or the pseudogene TRBV3-2) to TRBJ1-1; TRBD1 agrees at 9 bases. CDR3 length equals 16 residues. Germline V gene lookup returns CDR1 LGHDT and CDR2 YNNKEL (reference sequence). Trimming cost V 4 bases and J 1 base; bases outside gene matches: 7. The CDR3 is CASSPTGGVRNTEAFF. DNA of the CDR3: TGTGCCAGCAGCCCGACAGGGGGGGTTAGGAACACTGAAGCTTTCTTT.

The chain recombines TRBV7-2 with TRBJ1-2, with D tentatively TRBD1 (6 bases). CDR1 is SGHTA, CDR2 FQGNSA, per germline. V was cut by 1 base and J by 10 bases, with 13 bases left in between. The CDR3 has 13 amino acids. The CDR3 region is CASSLGGTLPYTF. As DNA, the CDR3 is TGTGCCAGCAGCTTAGGGGGGACATTGCCCTACACCTTC.

V gene TRBV5-1 combines with J gene TRBJ2-7; a possible D gene is TRBD2 (7 bases). Germline assignment: CDR1 SGHRS and CDR2 YFSETQ. This CDR3 contains 15 residues. V was shortened by 1 base and J by 0 bases, with 11 bases between the two germline ends. CDR3 sequence (DNA): TGCGCCAGCAGCTTGAGTGGGGGGGCCTCCTACGAGCAGTACTTC. Translating gives CASSLSGGASYEQYF.

The chain has TRBV5-6 and TRBJ1-2, with D perhaps TRBD1 (6 bases). The CDR3 is made up of 14 amino acids. V was trimmed by 4 bases and J by 3 bases, leaving 13 bases between them. Germline-derived CDR1 and CDR2 are SGHDT and YYEEEE. The CDR3 region is CASSLGHSDYGYTF. Here the CDR3 DNA reads TGTGCCAGCAGCCTGGGACACTCGGACTATGGCTACACCTTC.

This sequence joins TRBV18 and TRBJ1-1; TRBD1 matches 7 bases. With V trimmed by 6 bases and J by 0 bases, 10 bases remained unmatched. CDR1 is KGHSH, CDR2 LQKENI, per germline. CDR3 length: 16 amino acids. CDR3 DNA sequence: TGTGCCAGCTCCGGGGGGGCAGGGGGAGTGAACACTGAAGCTTTCTTT. Protein sequence: CASSGGAGGVNTEAFF. Variable domain in full (rest from reference TRBV18 and TRBJ1-1): NAGVMQNPRHLVRRRGQEARLRCSPMKGHSHVYWYRQLPEEGLKFMVYLQKENIIDESGMPKERFSAEFPKEGPSILRIQQVVRGDSAAYFCASSGGAGGVNTEAFFGQGTRLTVV.

The V gene is TRBV5-4, the J gene TRBJ2-5; D is undetermined. CDR3 length: 15 residues. Trimming pared 0 bases from V and 2 bases from J, leaving 11 bases between. The germline V gene encodes CDR1 SGHNT and CDR2 YYREEE (reference sequence). CDR3 in amino acids: CASSLVSVFQETQYF. The CDR3 DNA reads as TGTGCCAGCAGCTTGGTCTCAGTCTTTCAAGAGACCCAGTACTTC.

The chain is built from TRBV10-3 and TRBJ2-3, with D possibly being TRBD2 (5 bases). V lost 0 bases to trimming and J lost 5 bases, with 9 bases between them. From germline, CDR1 is ENHRY and CDR2 SYGVKD. This CDR3 is 14 amino acids long. CDR3 loop: CAISESNGVDTQYF. CDR3 nucleotides: TGTGCCATCAGTGAGTCGAACGGGGTAGATACGCAGTATTTT.

The chain has TRBV10-3 and TRBJ1-1; D is undetermined. Trimming cost V 5 bases and J 1 base, with 5 bases left between them. The CDR3 sequence is 12 residues long. Germline V gives CDR1 ENHRY, CDR2 SYGVKD. The chain's CDR3 is CAISSGNTEAFF. The CDR3 DNA reads TGTGCCATCAGTTCGGGGAACACTGAAGCTTTCTTT.

CDR3 sequence: CASSLARGAYEQYF. CDR3 nucleotides: TGTGCCAGCAGCCTTGCCAGGGGGGCCTACGAGCAGTACTTC. The V and J genes are TRBV7-2 and TRBJ2-7, with D tentatively TRBD1 (7 bases). Trimming took 5 bases from V and 2 from J, leaving 13 bases between them. The CDR3 spans 14 residues. Germline V lookup: CDR1 SGHTA, CDR2 FQGNSA.

V gene TRBV30 combines with J gene TRBJ2-3, with D maybe TRBD2 (5 bases). V lost 3 bases to trimming and J lost 0 bases, with 16 bases between them. There are 16 residues in the CDR3. The germline V gene has CDR1 GTSNPN and CDR2 SVGIG (reference sequence). CDR3 loop: CAWRAGNAASTDTQYF. DNA of the CDR3: TGTGCCTGGAGGGCCGGGAACGCCGCTAGCACAGATACGCAGTATTTT.

The V call is TRBV12-3 or TRBV12-4, the J call TRBJ1-1; D gene ambiguous. The ends were cut back, 6 bases at V and 7 bases at J, with 12 bases in the middle. CDR3 length: 12 residues. The DNA for the CDR3 is TGTGCCAGCAGCGCCGCTCCGAGTGAAGCTTTCTTT. This translates into CASSAAPSEAFF.

The chain carries TRBV21-1 and TRBJ2-7; no check of the table's D call, TRBD1, against the DNA was made. TRBV21-1 is a documented pseudogene. This CDR3 contains 15 residues. CDR3 sequence: CASSEGQGIPYEQYF. CDR3 in DNA: TGTGCCAGCAGCGAGGGACAGGGGATACCCTACGAGCAGTACTTC.

The chain links TRBV11-2 to TRBJ2-7; no reliable D call. V lost 1 base and J lost 5, with 9 bases in between. Germline CDR1 is SGHAT and CDR2 is FQNNGV. The CDR3 totals 13 residues. The CDR3 sequence: CASSLGLVNEQYF. The CDR3 DNA reads TGTGCCAGCAGCTTAGGGCTGGTGAACGAGCAGTACTTC.

The V and J genes are TRBV7-2 and TRBJ1-5; D not certain. The CDR3 has 14 amino acids. Germline-derived CDR1 and CDR2 are SGHTA and FQGNSA. Trimming took 1 base from V and 0 from J, leaving 4 bases between them. The CDR3 DNA follows: TGTGCCAGCAGCTTAGGTTATAGCAATCAGCCCCAGCATTTT. The encoded protein is CASSLGYSNQPQHF.

This chain connects TRBV5-4 to TRBJ1-2, with 11 bases fitting TRBD1. After removal of 2 bases from V and 5 bases from J, the junction contained 2 bases not matched to a gene. The CDR3 has 14 residues. The V gene's germline CDR1 is SGHNT and CDR2 YYREEE (reference sequence). CDR3 DNA: TGTGCCAGCAGCTTTGGACAGGGGGCTTATGGCTACACCTTC. It translates to CASSFGQGAYGYTF.

This chain connects TRBV24-1 to TRBJ1-4; 7 bases agree with TRBD1. The junction had 19 bases not matched to a gene; V was cut back by 10 bases and J by 6 bases. The germline V gene has CDR1 KGHDR and CDR2 SFDVKD. The CDR3 totals 17 residues. CDR3 sequence: CATPRGGDSLRHEKLFF. In DNA form, the CDR3 reads TGTGCCACACCACGGGGGGGGGACAGCCTACGCCATGAAAAACTGTTTTTT.

V gene TRBV6-5 combines with J gene TRBJ2-1, with TRBD1 identical over 10 bases. The CDR3 consists of 15 residues. The V gene end was trimmed by 7 bases and the J gene end by 5 bases; junction bases not matched to a gene: 8. Germline V gives CDR1 MNHEY, CDR2 SVGAGI. The CDR3, as DNA: TGTGCCAGCATGTCGGGGGGACAGGGGAACAATGAGCAGTTCTTC. Its protein product is CASMSGGQGNNEQFF.

The V gene is TRBV9, the J gene TRBJ2-7; TRBD1 might be the D (5 bases). CDR3 size: 14 residues. CDR1 and CDR2 (germline): SGDLS, YYNGEE. V lost 0 bases, J lost 3 bases, and 10 bases lay in between. The CDR3, as DNA: TGTGCCAGCAGCGTAGGGCAGACAGACTACGAGCAGTACTTC. The encoded protein is CASSVGQTDYEQYF.